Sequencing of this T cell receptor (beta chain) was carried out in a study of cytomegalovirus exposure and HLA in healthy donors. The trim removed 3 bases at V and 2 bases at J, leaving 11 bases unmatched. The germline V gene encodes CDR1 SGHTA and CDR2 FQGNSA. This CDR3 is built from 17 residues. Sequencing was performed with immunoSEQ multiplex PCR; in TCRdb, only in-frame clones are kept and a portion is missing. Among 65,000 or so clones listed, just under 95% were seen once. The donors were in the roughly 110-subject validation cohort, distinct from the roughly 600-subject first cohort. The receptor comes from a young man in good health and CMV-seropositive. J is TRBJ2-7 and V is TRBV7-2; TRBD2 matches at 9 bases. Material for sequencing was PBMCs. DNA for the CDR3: TGTGCCAGCAGCTTCGCTATCAGCGGGGGGATTCCCTACGAGCAGTACTTC. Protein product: CASSFAISGGIPYEQYF.